This TCR beta chain was obtained from a study of shared clonotypes between healthy human individuals. Sequencing used immunoSEQ multiplex PCR; TCRdb keeps in-frame clones, though not all of them. Of 600,000 to 800,000 clones listed, approximately 72% are singletons. This CDR3 has 16 residues. The germline CDR1 and CDR2 sequences are SGDLS and YYNGEE. V lost 3 bases, J lost 7 bases, and 10 bases stayed unmatched. Sample: memory CD4+ T cells sorted from blood. The subset denotes: CD45RA-negative fraction. The J gene is TRBJ2-2, the V gene TRBV9; 9 positions agree with TRBD2. This sequence was found in a woman aged 25 to 39 in good health. In DNA, the CDR3 is TGTGCCAGCAGCGCCGCCGGCGGGAGGGCCGTCGGGGAGCTGTTTTTT. Amino acids: CASSAAGGRAVGELFF.